The sequence of this T cell receptor beta chain was determined in a study of CDR3 diversity in severe acne. The table lists this clonotype with a few counts. V lost 2 bases and J lost 3, with 16 bases in between. Germline CDR1 and CDR2: MGHDK and SYGVNS. The CDR3 contains 16 residues. TCRdb re-analysed the PCR reads in MiXCR, keeping a single row per CDR3 protein. The table includes over 90,000 distinct CDR3 sequences, roughly half detected once. Sequenced input: blood. The clonotype was recovered from a male donor with acne. V usage is TRBV25-1 and J usage is TRBJ1-2, with a tentative D call TRBD1 (5 bases). CDR3 in amino acids: CASSERQGTADYGYTF. The CDR3 nucleotides read TGTGCCAGCAGTGAACGGCAGGGAACGGCCGACTATGGCTACACCTTC.